What follows are 2 T cell receptor beta chains derived from one specimen sequenced in a study of cytomegalovirus exposure and HLA in healthy donors. The primer mix had 60 Vbeta and 13 Jbeta primers. Produced via immunoSEQ multiplex PCR; TCRdb's table is partial and in-frame only. The sample has about 170,000 clones, 60% to 80% seen once. The sequencing sample was made of PBMCs. These receptors were obtained from a man aged 35 to 55 in good health and CMV-seronegative.

This clone was detected only once. This rearrangement joins TRBV5-1 to TRBJ2-2; 11 nucleotides align to TRBD2. The germline V gene has CDR1 SGHRS and CDR2 YFSETQ. The CDR3 covers 17 residues. The junction had 4 bases not matched to a gene; V was cut back by 3 bases and J by 0 bases. The CDR3 region is CASSYRTSGSNTGELFF. The CDR3 DNA follows: TGCGCCAGCAGCTACCGGACTAGCGGGTCGAACACCGGGGAGCTGTTTTTT.

This clone was observed a single time. V and J are TRBV5-8 and TRBJ1-4; 7 nucleotides agree with TRBD1. Germline CDR1 and CDR2: SGHTS and YDEGEE. This CDR3 has 15 amino acids. J gave up 7 bases and V 6 bases, and 12 bases lay outside the gene matches. CDR3 nucleotides: TGTGCCAGCAACGTTCCGAGGGGGCGCGGTGAAAAACTGTTTTTT. Translating gives CASNVPRGRGEKLFF. The full variable domain, rest sourced from reference TRBV5-8 and TRBJ1-4, is EAGVTQSPTHLIKTRGQQATLRCSPISGHTSVYWYQQALGLGLQFLLWYDEGEERNRGNFPPRFSGRQFPNYSSELNVNALELEDSALYLCASNVPRGRGEKLFFGSGTQLSVL.